The 5 T cell receptor beta chains given below trace back to one sample, sequenced in a study of spatial heterogeneity in lung cancer (dated by TCRdb to between 2017 and 2020). Receptor libraries were prepared by 5' RACE. Sequencing was performed on a NextSeq 500. TCRdb passed the public sequencing reads through fastp at Q25 and MiXCR, retaining productive beta sequences. Every distinct CDR3 protein forms one entry, paired with its most common genes and DNA. This sample is represented by 2,500 to 3,000 distinct CDR3 sequences; 15% of them were singletons. The top ten hold approximately 6.5% of the sample. General conclusions and limits of the study: A correlation was observed between the number of expanded intratumoral alpha and beta TCRs and the tumor nonsynonymous mutation count.

Explained via the paper, the time point label denotes: sample taken at primary tumor resection. No cognate antigen is known for these TCRs. Sequenced here: lung tumor tissue, sampled at surgery. Receptor source: a female donor with early-stage non-small cell lung cancer.

Sample share makes this clonotype medium-sized. This rearrangement joins TRBV20-1 to TRBJ1-4, with unresolved D. Germline assignment: CDR1 DFQATT and CDR2 SNEGSKA (reference sequence). The CDR3 sequence is 12 residues long. Trimming pared 0 bases from V and 16 bases from J, leaving 15 bases between. CDR3 protein: CSARDIQNMRFF. As DNA, the CDR3 is TGCAGTGCTAGAGATATTCAAAATATGAGGTTTTTT.

This clonotype was counted at least ten times. In DNA, the CDR3 is TGCAGCGTGGGGGACAGGGGCACCTACAATGAGCAGTTCTTC. As protein: CSVGDRGTYNEQFF. The chain combines TRBV29-1 with TRBJ2-1, with TRBD1 matching over 10 bases. Germline trimming cut 6 bases from V and 2 bases from J; bases unmatched to any gene: 4. The CDR3 has 14 amino acids. Germline values: CDR1 SQVTM, CDR2 ANQGSEA.

By share of the sample, this clonotype is medium-sized. The chain joins TRBV9 to TRBJ2-2; unclear D gene. The V gene lost 3 bases and the J gene lost 1 base, with 7 bases spanning the gap. Germline CDR1 is SGDLS and CDR2 is YYNGEE. The CDR3 totals 14 residues. The CDR3: CASSGTGNTGELFF. In DNA, the CDR3 is TGTGCCAGCAGCGGGACGGGGAACACCGGGGAGCTGTTTTTT.

This clonotype qualifies as large. The chain recombines TRBV5-1 with TRBJ2-2; D not certain. The CDR3 loop spans 15 amino acids. Trimming shortened V by 0 bases and J by 1 base, and 7 bases separated the two germline ends. Germline CDR1 is SGHRS and CDR2 is YFSETQ. The CDR3 bases are TGCGCCAGCAGCTTGGGACACCGGAACACCGGGGAGCTGTTTTTT. Protein: CASSLGHRNTGELFF.

In its sample, this clonotype is medium-sized. CDR3 sequence: CASTTGQGTNYGYTF. Written as DNA, the CDR3 is TGTGCCAGCACCACGGGACAGGGAACTAACTATGGCTACACCTTC. The chain joins TRBV9 to TRBJ1-2, with 9 bases lining up with TRBD1. Looked up from germline, CDR1 is SGDLS and CDR2 is YYNGEE. This CDR3 is 15 amino acids long. V shed 6 bases and J 0 bases; nucleotides not matched to a gene: 6. Based on the CDR3 plus reference TRBV9 and TRBJ1-2, the full variable domain is DSGVTQTPKHLITATGQRVTLRCSPRSGDLSVYWYQQSLDQGLQFLIQYYNGEERAKGNILERFSAQQFPDLHSELNLSSLELGDSALYFCASTTGQGTNYGYTFGSGTRLTVV.